Sequencing of this TCR beta chain was carried out in a study of graft-versus-host responses after intestinal transplantation. About the research overall: All recipients got anti-thymocyte globulin induction, then tacrolimus and steroids for about 3 years.

As regards this clone: What it binds is unknown.

Sequencing was performed with immunoSEQ multiplex PCR; in TCRdb, only in-frame clones are kept and a portion is missing. The sample lists tens of thousands of clones, approximately 94% seen once, with 0.53% in the top ten. Trimming removed 3 bases at V and 8 bases at J, with 10 bases between. Germline V lookup: CDR1 MNHEY, CDR2 SMNVEV (reference sequence). This CDR3 comprises 12 residues. Sequenced material: unstimulated CD8+ T cells sorted from spleen or lymph node cells, taken before intestinal transplant. This sequence joins TRBV27 and TRBJ1-2; D is possibly TRBD1 (5 bases). The TCR comes from a human donor who received an intestinal transplant. The CDR3 loop is CASSFPGKGYTF. CDR3 in DNA: TGTGCCAGCAGTTTTCCAGGGAAGGGCTACACCTTC.